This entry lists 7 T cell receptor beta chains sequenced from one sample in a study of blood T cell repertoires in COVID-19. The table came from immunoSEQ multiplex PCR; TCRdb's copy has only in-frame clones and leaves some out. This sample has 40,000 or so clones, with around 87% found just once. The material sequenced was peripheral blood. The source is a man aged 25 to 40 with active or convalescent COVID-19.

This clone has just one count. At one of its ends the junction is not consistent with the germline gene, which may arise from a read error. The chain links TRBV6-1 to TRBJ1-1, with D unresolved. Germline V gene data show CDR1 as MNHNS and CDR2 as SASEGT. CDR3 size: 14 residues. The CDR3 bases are TGTGCCAGCAGTGAAAACTGGTTGAAGACTGAAGCTTTCTTT. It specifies CASSENWLKTEAFF.

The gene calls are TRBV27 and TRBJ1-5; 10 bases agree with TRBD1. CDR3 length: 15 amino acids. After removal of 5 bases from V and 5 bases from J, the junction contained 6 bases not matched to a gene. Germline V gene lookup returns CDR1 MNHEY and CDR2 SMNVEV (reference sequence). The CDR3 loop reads CASSPLGQGDQPQHF. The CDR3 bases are TGTGCCAGCAGTCCCCTAGGACAGGGGGATCAGCCCCAGCATTTT.

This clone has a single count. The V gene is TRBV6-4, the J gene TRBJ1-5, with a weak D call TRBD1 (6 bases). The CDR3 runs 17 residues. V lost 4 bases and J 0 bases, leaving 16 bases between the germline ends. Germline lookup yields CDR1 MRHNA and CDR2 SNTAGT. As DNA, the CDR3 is TGTGCCAGCAGTGCCAAGGTGGGACAAGGTAGCAATCAGCCCCAGCATTTT. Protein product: CASSAKVGQGSNQPQHF.

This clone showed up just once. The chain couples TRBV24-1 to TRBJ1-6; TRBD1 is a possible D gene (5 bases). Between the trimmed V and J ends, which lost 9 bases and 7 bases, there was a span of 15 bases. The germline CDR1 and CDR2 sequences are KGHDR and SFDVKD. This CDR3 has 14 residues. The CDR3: CATSDGGLNSPLHF. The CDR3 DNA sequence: TGTGCCACCTCCGACGGGGGGTTGAATTCACCCCTCCACTTT.

For the CDR3, the DNA is TGTGCCAGCTCACCACGCTCCTATAGCAATCAGCCCCAGCATTTT. Amino acid sequence: CASSPRSYSNQPQHF. The chain is built from TRBV18 and TRBJ1-5, with D uncertain. The CDR3 covers 15 residues. Trimming removed 1 base from V and 0 bases from J, with 7 bases in between. CDR1 is KGHSH and CDR2 is LQKENI in the germline V gene.

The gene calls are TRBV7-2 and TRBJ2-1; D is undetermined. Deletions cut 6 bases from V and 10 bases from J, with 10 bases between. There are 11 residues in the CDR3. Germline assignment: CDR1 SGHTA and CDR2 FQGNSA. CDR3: CASSLAEEQFF. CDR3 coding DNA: TGTGCCAGCAGTCTTGCGGAAGAGCAGTTCTTC.

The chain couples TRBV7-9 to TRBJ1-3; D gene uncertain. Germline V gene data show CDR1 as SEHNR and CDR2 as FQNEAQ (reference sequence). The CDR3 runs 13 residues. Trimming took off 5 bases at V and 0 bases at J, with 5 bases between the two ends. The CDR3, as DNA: TGTGCCAGCAGCCTGAGCTCTGGAAACACCATATATTTT. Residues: CASSLSSGNTIYF.